Listed below are T cell receptor beta chains from one sample, sequenced in a study of T cells in Graves' hyperthyroidism and ophthalmopathy. TCRdb independently ran MiXCR on the multiplex PCR reads; one entry per CDR3 protein. This table holds 600,000 to 700,000 distinct CDR3 sequences, 45% found once. The sample comprised peripheral blood or thyroid tissue (not recorded which). Receptor source: an adult man with Graves' disease, either hyperthyroidism or ophthalmopathy (not recorded which). Each CDR3 is given with its conserved first and last residue. The D gene is left open where the match is weak.

d_gene,v_gene,CDR3aa
.,TRBV25-1,CASSEYSRYGYTF
TRBD1,TRBV5-1,CASSSPQGRNTEAFF
.,TRBV7-9,CASSSRMGGEKLFF
.,TRBV7-8,CASSRPSRGKNYGYTF
TRBD1,TRBV6-4,CASSDRTGEGSETQYF
.,TRBV20-1,CSARADMNTEAFF
.,TRBV7-8,CASSADRTRETQYF
.,TRBV9,CASSVASGPTYEQYF
.,TRBV7-2,CASSYRGWGEGKLFF
.,TRBV2,CASSELQTILGNQPQHF
TRBD1,TRBV19,CASSIVAGQGGGYTF
.,TRBV7-9,CASSLEGQDQPQHF
TRBD1,TRBV5-1,CASSPGTGPFNYGYTF
.,TRBV10-3,CAISESLNTEAFF
.,TRBV5-1,CASSPRSGNQPQHF
TRBD1,TRBV5-1,CASSLSGTGGAEQYF
TRBD1,TRBV5-1,CASSPGQEYRTNEKLFF
.,TRBV7-8,CASSPPRRSPGETQYF